This is a list of T cell receptor beta chains from one sample in a study of OX40 agonist ivuxolimab in advanced cancers. The data were produced by immunoSEQ multiplex PCR, yet TCRdb's version contains in-frame clones alone and is incomplete. The sample lists approximately 58,000 clones; around 79% were seen once. The sequences come from CD4+ or CD8+ T cells sorted from blood, collected in a trial of the OX40 agonist ivuxolimab. All receptors come from an adult with an advanced solid tumor such as melanoma, head and neck, liver or kidney cancer. Both conserved end residues are part of each CDR3. A D gene is named only where the DNA matches it firmly. Clone size appears in some rows only: once, few, many, or a class for an expanded clone.

size,length,J,D,V,DNA,CDR3
-,15,TRBJ1-5,-,TRBV6-6,TGTGCCAGCAGTTATAGGCAGCTTAGCAATCAGCCCCAGCATTTT,CASSYRQLSNQPQHF
once,14,TRBJ2-1,TRBD2,TRBV28,TGTGCCAGCAATATAGCGGGTGTGGTAGATGAGCAGTTCTTC,CASNIAGVVDEQFF
-,18,TRBJ2-1,TRBD2,TRBV19,TGTGCCAGTAGTATATCAGGCCTTAGCGGGAGCTCCTACAATGAGCAGTTCTTC,CASSISGLSGSSYNEQFF
few,14,TRBJ1-5,TRBD1,TRBV7-9,TGTGCCAGTACCACAGGGGGCAGCAATCAGCCCCAGCATTTT,CASTTGGSNQPQHF
many,13,TRBJ1-2,-,TRBV6-5,TGTGCCAGCAGAACCTCAGGGATTTATGGCTACACCTTC,CASRTSGIYGYTF
few,15,TRBJ2-7,TRBD1,TRBV18,TGTGCCAGCTCCGACCCGGGACAGAAGAATTACGAGCAGTACTTC,CASSDPGQKNYEQYF
-,14,TRBJ2-1,TRBD1,TRBV15,TGTGCCACCAGCTTGGGACAGGGGGCGAATGAGCAGTTCTTC,CATSLGQGANEQFF
-,15,TRBJ2-7,-,TRBV5-1,TGCGCCAGCAGCTTGGATGGGCAGGGGATCCACGAGCAGTACTTC,CASSLDGQGIHEQYF
-,15,TRBJ2-1,TRBD1,TRBV7-3,TGTGCCAGCAGCTTGACAGGGGGCTCCTACAATGAGCAGTTCTTC,CASSLTGGSYNEQFF
-,17,TRBJ2-4,-,TRBV5-1,TGCGCCAGCAGCTTGGATACAGGCTACCTAGCCAAAAACATTCAGTACTTC,CASSLDTGYLAKNIQYF
-,15,TRBJ2-1,TRBD1,TRBV18,TGTGCCAGCTCACCACCGGGACAGGGGTACAATGAGCAGTTCTTC,CASSPPGQGYNEQFF
-,15,TRBJ1-2,TRBD1,TRBV6-6,TGTGCCAGCAGTCAAGGGGGGACAGGGGATAATGGCTACACCTTC,CASSQGGTGDNGYTF
-,17,TRBJ2-3,-,TRBV21-1,TGTGCCAGCAGCAAGACTAGCGGGGGGGCTTCCGGAGATACGCAGTATTTT,CASSKTSGGASGDTQYF
-,15,TRBJ1-5,-,TRBV30,TGTGCCTGGAGTGCAACTGTATCTAGCAATCAGCCCCAGCATTTT,CAWSATVSSNQPQHF
-,13,TRBJ2-5,TRBD1,TRBV18,TGTGCCAGCTCACCCGGGACAGGAGAGACCCAGTACTTC,CASSPGTGETQYF
-,13,TRBJ2-7,-,TRBV5-4,TGTGCCAGCAGCTTGGACGGAATATACGAGCAGTACTTC,CASSLDGIYEQYF
-,15,TRBJ2-5,TRBD2,TRBV7-6,TGTGCCAGCAGCCAGCTTAGCGGGAAACAAGAGACCCAGTACTTC,CASSQLSGKQETQYF
-,14,TRBJ2-7,-,TRBV7-7,TGTGCTAGCAGCCCGACCTTTAGCACCTACGAGCAGTACTTC,CASSPTFSTYEQYF
-,15,TRBJ2-2,TRBD2,TRBV18,TGTGCCAGCTCGCGGACTAGCGGTGGCACCGGGGAGCTGTTTTTT,CASSRTSGGTGELFF
-,15,TRBJ2-7,-,TRBV6-5,TGTGCCAGCAGTTACTCAATCTTAGGACTTGGCGAGCAGTACTTC,CASSYSILGLGEQYF
few,16,TRBJ2-3,-,TRBV5-6,TGTGCCAGCAGCTTGGTACGCTGGGGAGACACAGATACGCAGTATTTT,CASSLVRWGDTDTQYF
few,11,TRBJ2-1,TRBD1,TRBV10-3,TGTGCCACCAGACAGGGGGATGAGCAGTTCTTC,CATRQGDEQFF
-,13,TRBJ1-4,-,TRBV6-1,TGTGCCAGCAGTGAAGGTGGCGTGGTGAAGTGGTTTTTT,CASSEGGVVKWFF
-,14,TRBJ2-3,-,TRBV9,TGTGCCAGCAGCGCGGGACTCGGCACAGATACGCAGTATTTT,CASSAGLGTDTQYF